This TCR beta chain was identified during a study of T cell responses to AZD1222 COVID-19 vaccine. General study points: As reported, nearly half of all spike-specific TCRs target variant regions that are unmutated. Clonal diversity was possibly underestimated; the donors were predominantly white British and more often female. Just a handful of people given AZD1222 tested seropositive at baseline.

This CDR3 comprises 11 residues. Between the trimmed V and J ends, which lost 6 bases and 4 bases, there was a span of 9 bases. CDR1 is SQVTM and CDR2 is ANQGSEA in the germline V gene. TCRdb's copy holds only in-frame clones and misses some; the assay was immunoSEQ multiplex PCR. Of some 130,000 clones in the sample, approximately 90% were seen once. The table lists this clone with a few counts. Its antigen remains unknown. The rearrangement joins TRBV29-1 to TRBJ1-1; D uncertain. The sample in question was peripheral blood, obtained on day 0 of AZD1222 vaccination. This receptor was identified in an adult in good health. In DNA form, the CDR3 reads TGCAGCGTGGGCTACGGCACTGAAGCTTTCTTT. Its translation: CSVGYGTEAFF. Full variable domain (remainder filled in from reference TRBV29-1 and TRBJ1-1): SAVISQKPSRDICQRGTSLTIQCQVDSQVTMMFWYRQQPGQSLTLIATANQGSEATYESGFVIDKFPISRPNLTFSTLTVSNMSPEDSSIYLCSVGYGTEAFFGQGTRLTVV.